Detailed here is one TCR beta chain. In this sample, this clonotype turned up a few times. This receptor's antigen is unknown. Base qualities are not at hand, and no much larger clone is one base apart. Explained via the paper, the treatment or condition label denotes: allogeneic hematopoietic cell transplantation with graft depleted of TCRalphabeta T cells and CD19 B cells. TCRalphabeta/CD19-depleted allogeneic hematopoietic cell grafts were given to the transplant recipients, all of whom were children. The library was built by means of PCR. For sequencing, an Illumina HiSeq 2500 was employed. Molecular barcoding was employed in the preparation of TCR libraries, with unique molecular identifiers being used to normalize TCRbeta repertoire quantification. TCRdb passed the public sequencing reads through fastp at Q25 and MiXCR, retaining productive beta sequences. Under each unique CDR3 protein, matching rows form one entry showing the most common genes and DNA. The sample yields about 490,000 distinct CDR3 sequences; over 9.5% were counted once. The ten largest clones take up about 2.1% of the sample.

This entry comes from a study of T-cell reconstitution after alpha-beta-depleted transplantation in children (dated by TCRdb to between 2015 and 2016). The study in broad terms: T-cell immune reconstitution after TCRalphabeta/CD19-depleted allogeneic hematopoietic cell transplantation in children was quantitatively tracked in the study by means of TCR repertoire profiling.

V is cut by 6 bases and J by 2 bases, and the space between the germline ends is 17 bases. The CDR3 numbers 16 residues from cysteine through phenylalanine. The read is trimmed to its CDR3 DNA, 48 bases read in frame from base 1. The germline V gene provides CDR1 MNHEY and CDR2 SVGEGT. Here is what the overall study found, with its caveats: The apparently early alphabetaT-cell count recovery about two months after transplant was reportedly dependent on only several hundred rapidly expanded clones derived from non-depleted graft cells. Hyperexpanded clone frequencies declined over subsequent months; after one year, T-cell counts and TCRbeta diversity were mostly attributed to newly produced T cells. In some patients, high TCRbeta diversity at day 60 was attributed to recipient T cells and intrathymic progenitors that had survived conditioning.

The material sequenced was PBMCs, taken before TCRalphabeta/CD19-depleted stem cell transplant. The chain is made from TRBV6-2 or TRBV6-3 and TRBJ1-5; the D gene is perhaps TRBD1, on 5 matching bases. The receptor was derived from a child younger than 10 with inherited bone marrow failure, due to receive a stem cell transplant. The nucleotide sequence is TGTGCCAGCAGGGCCCTTCTGGGGGGTGGCAATCAGCCCCAGCATTTT. This sequence encodes CASRALLGGGNQPQHF.